These T cell receptor beta chains were read from a single sample in a study of cytomegalovirus exposure and HLA in healthy donors. The protocol was immunoSEQ multiplex PCR, while the TCRdb copy is restricted to in-frame clones and leaves out a portion. The sample lists 180,000 or so clones; over 65% were seen once. Sequenced input: PBMCs. These receptor sequences come from a man aged 18 to 29 in good health and CMV-seronegative. Each CDR3 is given with its conserved first and last residue. A D gene is named only where the DNA matches it firmly. Some rows mark clone size as missing; the rest say once, few, many or name a class of expanded clone.

V	D	J	size	CDR3	DNA
TRBV2	-	TRBJ1-6	few	CASTRTRIDSPLHF	TGTGCCAGCACCCGAACCAGGATCGATTCACCCCTCCACTTT
TRBV30	-	TRBJ1-4	-	CAWSPAGPNEKLFF	TGTGCCTGGAGTCCGGCAGGGCCGAATGAAAAACTGTTTTTT
TRBV19	TRBD1	TRBJ1-4	-	CATRGRGYEKLFF	TGTGCTACTAGGGGGCGCGGGTATGAAAAACTGTTTTTT
TRBV6-6	-	TRBJ1-5	-	CASSYPEPQQPQHF	TGTGCCAGCAGTTACCCCGAACCCCAGCAGCCCCAGCATTTT
TRBV6-5	-	TRBJ2-1	-	CASSYRGGTVYNEQFF	TGTGCCAGCAGTTATCGAGGCGGTACGGTTTACAATGAGCAGTTCTTC
TRBV15	TRBD2	TRBJ2-1	few	CATSRKRRTSGNNNEQFF	TGTGCCACCAGCAGAAAGAGGAGGACTAGCGGAAATAACAATGAGCAGTTCTTC
TRBV7-6	TRBD1	TRBJ1-2	-	CASSPGTGGEGYTF	TGTGCCAGCAGCCCGGGGACAGGGGGTGAAGGCTACACCTTC
TRBV5-1	-	TRBJ2-1	-	CASSVASNEQFF	TGCGCCAGCAGCGTAGCCTCCAATGAGCAGTTCTTC
TRBV7-9	TRBD2	TRBJ2-7	-	CSSSSPGVAGIYEQYF	TGTTCCAGCAGCTCCCCCGGGGTAGCGGGGATCTACGAGCAGTACTTC
TRBV7-9	-	TRBJ1-2	-	CASSTLQGRVLGGYGYTF	TGTGCCAGCAGCACCCTCCAGGGGAGGGTCCTTGGGGGCTATGGCTACACCTTC
TRBV5-1	TRBD2	TRBJ2-1	-	CASSLIAGGPYNEQFF	TGCGCCAGCAGCCTTATAGCGGGGGGGCCCTACAATGAGCAGTTCTTC
TRBV9	TRBD2	TRBJ2-3	-	CASSVNSGGTDTQYF	TGTGCCAGCAGCGTCAATAGCGGGGGGACGGATACGCAGTATTTT
TRBV7-2	-	TRBJ1-5	-	CASSLALGGSQPQHF	TGTGCCAGCAGCTTAGCGTTAGGAGGGTCTCAGCCCCAGCATTTT
TRBV7-9	TRBD1	TRBJ2-1	-	CASSLTGVNEQFF	TGTGCCAGCAGCTTAACAGGGGTCAATGAGCAGTTCTTC